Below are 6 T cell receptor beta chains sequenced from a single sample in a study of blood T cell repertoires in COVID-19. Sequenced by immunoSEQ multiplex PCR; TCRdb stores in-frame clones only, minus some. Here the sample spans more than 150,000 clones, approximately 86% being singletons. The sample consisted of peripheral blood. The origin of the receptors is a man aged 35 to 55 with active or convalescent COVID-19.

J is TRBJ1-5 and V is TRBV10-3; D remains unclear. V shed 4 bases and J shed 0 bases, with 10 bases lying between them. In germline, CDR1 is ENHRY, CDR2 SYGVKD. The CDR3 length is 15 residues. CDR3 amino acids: CAISAGGNSNQPQHF. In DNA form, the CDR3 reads TGTGCCATCAGTGCGGGAGGAAATAGCAATCAGCCCCAGCATTTT.

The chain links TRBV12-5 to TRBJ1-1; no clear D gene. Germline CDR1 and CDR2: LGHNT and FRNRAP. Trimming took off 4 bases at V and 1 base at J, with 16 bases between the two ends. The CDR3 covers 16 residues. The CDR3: CASGSSVKGRNTEAFF. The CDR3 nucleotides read TGTGCTAGTGGTTCCTCGGTAAAAGGGAGGAACACTGAAGCTTTCTTT. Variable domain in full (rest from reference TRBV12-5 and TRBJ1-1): DARVTQTPRHKVTEMGQEVTMRCQPILGHNTVFWYRQTMMQGLELLAYFRNRAPLDDSGMPKDRFSAEMPDATLATLKIQPSEPRDSAVYFCASGSSVKGRNTEAFFGQGTRLTVV.

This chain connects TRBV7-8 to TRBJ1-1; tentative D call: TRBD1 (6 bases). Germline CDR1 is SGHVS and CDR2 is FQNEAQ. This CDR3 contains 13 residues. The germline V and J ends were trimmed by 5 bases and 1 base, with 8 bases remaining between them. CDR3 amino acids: CASSPGENTEAFF. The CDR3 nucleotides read TGTGCCAGCAGCCCAGGGGAGAACACTGAAGCTTTCTTT.

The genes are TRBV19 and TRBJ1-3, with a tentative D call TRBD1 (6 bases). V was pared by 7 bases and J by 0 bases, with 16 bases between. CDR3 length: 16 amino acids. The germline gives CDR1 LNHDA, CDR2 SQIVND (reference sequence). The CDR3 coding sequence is TGTGCCAGTACCGAGGGGGGGCTGCTCTCTGGAAACACCATATATTTT. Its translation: CASTEGGLLSGNTIYF.

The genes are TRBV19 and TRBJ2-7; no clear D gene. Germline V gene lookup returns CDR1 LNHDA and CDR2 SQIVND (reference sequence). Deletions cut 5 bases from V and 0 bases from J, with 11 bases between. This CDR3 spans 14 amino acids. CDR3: CASSGFLPSYEQYF. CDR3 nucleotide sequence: TGTGCCAGTAGTGGCTTCCTCCCCTCCTACGAGCAGTACTTC.

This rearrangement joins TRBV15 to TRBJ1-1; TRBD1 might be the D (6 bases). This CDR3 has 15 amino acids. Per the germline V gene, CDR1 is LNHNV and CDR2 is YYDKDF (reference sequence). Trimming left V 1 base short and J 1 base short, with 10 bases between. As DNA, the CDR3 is TGTGCCACCAGCAGAGGACCAGGGGAGAACACTGAAGCTTTCTTT. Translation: CATSRGPGENTEAFF.